Listed here is a single TCR beta chain. Its antigen is still unknown. The germline V gene encodes CDR1 ENHRY and CDR2 SYGVKD. With V trimmed by 8 bases and J by 5 bases, 8 bases remained unmatched. This CDR3 contains 15 residues. CDR3 and TCR beta VDJ profiling relied on genomic DNA as the template. TCRdb redid the calling of the reads with MiXCR, one entry per CDR3 protein. Seen here are tens of thousands of distinct CDR3 sequences, more than 75% observed once, and the top ten hold under 25%. This specimen comes from a study of CD8+CD57+ T cells in acquired aplastic anemia. For the study at large: The study obtained an average of approximately 3 ug of DNA from sorted CD4+ and CD8+ cells.

Findings and caveats of the study: Patients and controls shared under 35 CD8+ CDR3 sequences, which appeared highly expressed in patients and within their immunodominant clones.

This chain uses TRBV10-3 with TRBJ2-2; the match to TRBD2 covers 10 bases. This TCR was sampled from a human donor in good health, serving as a control. The sequencing input was sorted CD4+, CD8+, or CD8+CD57+ T cells (not recorded which) from PBMCs. CDR3 sequence: CAIALGTSDTGELFF. In DNA, the CDR3 is TGTGCCATCGCCTTAGGGACTAGCGATACCGGGGAGCTGTTTTTT.